This T cell receptor (beta chain) was identified during a study of blood T cell repertoires in COVID-19 (dated by TCRdb to 2020 to 2022). A note on the overall study: Samples covering the acute and convalescent phases of COVID-19 were provided by collaborators in the United States, Italy and Spain. A de-identified subject ID, COVID-19 status, age in years and sex were almost always included in the sample metadata. A freely available public database, intended as a resource for researchers studying the immune response to SARS-CoV-2, is where the repertoires were released. The material from the prospective study consisted of cDNA or gDNA derived from T cells, B-cell-depleted T cells, or PBMCs. Samples were obtained from the ongoing ImmuneRACE study (first 160 participants) and from 1,254 subjects provided by 6 global collaborators. HLA class I and class II types, where available, came from metadata supplied by the sample provider rather than from assay-based typing. Subjects who had been exposed to COVID-19, were actively infected with it, or had recovered from it provided the deeply sampled blood TCRbeta repertoires that made up the dataset. Study-level results and caveats: The amount of clinical and demographic metadata varied by source and participant and was provided uncurated.

From the cysteine up to the phenylalanine, the CDR3 has a length of 16 residues. The read is trimmed to its CDR3 DNA, 48 bases read in frame from base 1. Trimmed from V: 4 bases; trimmed from J: 1 base; junction bases lacking a gene match: 6. The germline V gene specifies MNHNS as CDR1 and SASEGT as CDR2. Enrolling through a virtual design, the prospective study's participants ranged in age from roughly 18 to 95 years and lived across 24 United States geographic areas. To assign participants to cohorts, the prospective study relied on clinical history that participants themselves reported in a screening survey and a study questionnaire. For ImmuneRACE Cohort 3, a participant was defined as recovered based on two consecutive negative NP/OP PCR tests, clearance by a healthcare professional, or resolution of symptoms. Each participant in the prospective study had whole blood, serum and a nasopharyngeal or oropharyngeal swab collected by mobile phlebotomists. Prospective study participants could optionally give additional blood draws and questionnaires over an approximately two-month period. Blood samples from the prospective study were shipped frozen or at room temperature prior to DNA extraction.

This clone was counted ten times or more. Its antigen target is currently unknown. No qualities accompany the bases; no much larger clone lies one base away. The immunoSEQ Assay, a bias-controlled multiplex PCR, was used to amplify TCRbeta CDR3 regions from genomic DNA. The published analysis was carried out like this. The number of nucleated cells in each sample was estimated by amplification of reference gene primers within the assay. To quantify the absolute abundance of each unique TCRbeta CDR3 rearrangement, sequence reads were collapsed and filtered. For each sample, productive Simpson clonality was calculated as the square root of Simpson's diversity index over productive rearrangements. The source is immuneACCESS, and TCRdb retained only in-frame sequences with V and J called. Part of the clones is not carried over; for the studies checked, unresolved V genes explain less than half of this, and the remainder is unexplained. From that table come the V and J calls and clone size; the DNA was used to work out D and trimming. In all, the sample holds 350,000 to 450,000 clones, and about four fifths of those were seen once. 5% to 5.5% of the sample is in the top ten clones.

The chain is assembled from TRBV6-1 and TRBJ1-2; 10 bases in the middle match TRBD1. The receptor's source is a woman aged 45-59 years who had recovered from COVID-19. The specimen was PBMCs or T cells enriched from blood (not recorded which). Read as DNA, the sequence is TGTGCCAGCAGTGCCTTGGGACAGGGGTATAACTATGGCTACACCTTC. Its protein is CASSALGQGYNYGYTF.